This is a list of T cell receptor beta chains from one sample in a study of T cell repertoires in cytomegalovirus infection. TCRdb re-called the reads with MiXCR, one entry per CDR3 protein. The table lists about 450,000 distinct CDR3 sequences, around 32% of them singletons. Material for sequencing was PBMCs. The receptors were sampled from a human donor in good health (CMV status not recorded). Some clones in this sample may be carry-over from other donors' samples. Both conserved end residues are part of each CDR3. D genes are given only for firm matches. Clone size is shown for a subset of rows, as once, few, many or a class of expanded clone.

J gene,D gene,clone size,V gene,CDR3 DNA,CDR3 protein
TRBJ2-7,TRBD1,-,TRBV5-6,TGTGCCAGCAGCACCGGACAGGACTACGAGCAGTACTTC,CASSTGQDYEQYF
TRBJ2-1,TRBD1,few,TRBV5-1,TGCGCCAGCAGCCCAGACAGGGGCGAGCAGTTCTTC,CASSPDRGEQFF
TRBJ1-5,-,once,TRBV15,TGTGCCACCAGCAGAGCCCCCGCCCGGGGGAATCAGCCCCAGCATTTT,CATSRAPARGNQPQHF
TRBJ1-2,-,-,TRBV28,TGTGCCAGCAGCCCTGACCCGGGACCCAGACGAGACTATGGCTACACCTTC,CASSPDPGPRRDYGYTF
TRBJ2-1,-,many,TRBV27,TGTGCCAGTAGATGGGGCAACAATGAGCAGTTCTTC,CASRWGNNEQFF
TRBJ1-5,TRBD1,-,TRBV19,TGTGCCAGTAGGGAGGACAGGGGGGAAAATCAGCCCCAGCATTTT,CASREDRGENQPQHF
TRBJ2-7,TRBD1,many,TRBV28,TGTGCCAGCAGGCTAGACAGGGGGCGAGAGCAGTACTTC,CASRLDRGREQYF
TRBJ1-6,TRBD1,-,TRBV4-1,TGCGCCAGCAGCGAGACAGGGATTTCACCCCTCCACTTT,CASSETGISPLHF
TRBJ1-3,-,-,TRBV6-6,TGTGCCAGCAGTTATCCGGGAGCGGATGGAAACACCATATATTTT,CASSYPGADGNTIYF
TRBJ2-5,-,-,TRBV12-3/TRBV12-4,TGTGCCAGCAGTTTCGGCGGTACGAGAGAGACCCAGTACTTC,CASSFGGTRETQYF
TRBJ2-5,TRBD2,many,TRBV6-4,TGTGCCAGCAGTCGGACTAGCGAAGAGACCCAGTACTTC,CASSRTSEETQYF
TRBJ2-1,TRBD2,-,TRBV11-2,TGTGCCAGCAGCATACCGGGACTAGCTCGTAATGAGCAGTTCTTC,CASSIPGLARNEQFF
TRBJ1-1,-,many,TRBV7-2,TGTGCCAGCAGCACGGACGGCAACACTGAAGCTTTCTTT,CASSTDGNTEAFF
TRBJ1-5,-,few,TRBV27,TGTGCCAGCAGTACAGGGTTGAGTCAGCCCCAGCATTTT,CASSTGLSQPQHF
TRBJ2-5,TRBD1,many,TRBV6-1,TGTGCCAGCAGCAACCCTACGGTTTTTCAGGGGGCGTACCAAGAGACCCAGTACTTC,CASSNPTVFQGAYQETQYF
TRBJ1-1,-,many,TRBV7-2,TGTGCCAGCAGCTCTGACTCCTCGACTTTCCGGTACACTGAAGCTTTCTTT,CASSSDSSTFRYTEAFF
TRBJ2-2,TRBD2,-,TRBV7-8,TGTGCCAGTGGGGAGGGGCAGGGTCACACCGGGGAGCTGTTTTTT,CASGEGQGHTGELFF
TRBJ2-1,-,-,TRBV7-9,TGTGCCAGCAGCCCGAAATACAATGAGCAGTTCTTC,CASSPKYNEQFF
TRBJ2-3,TRBD2,-,TRBV7-6,TGTGTCAGCAGCTCCCACCTGACTAGCGGGGAAACTCGATCTAGCACAGATACGCAGTATTTT,CVSSSHLTSGETRSSTDTQYF
TRBJ1-5,-,few,TRBV19,TGTGCCAGTAGTATAATTGTGGGGGCCGGGCGTCAGCCCCAGCATTTT,CASSIIVGAGRQPQHF
TRBJ2-7,TRBD1,-,TRBV7-9,TGTGCCAGCAGCTACGGGACAGGGGAGCAGTACTTC,CASSYGTGEQYF
TRBJ1-5,-,many,TRBV7-8,TGTGCCAGCAGCCTCCTGGACATGGTCAATCAGCCCCAGCATTTT,CASSLLDMVNQPQHF
TRBJ2-3,TRBD2,-,TRBV3-1,TGTGCCAGCAGCCAAGATTTCGCGGGGGGATTAAGCCACCGCACAGATACGCAGTATTTT,CASSQDFAGGLSHRTDTQYF
TRBJ2-3,TRBD2,-,TRBV6-2/TRBV6-3,TGTGCCAGCAGCTTCCATCCGGGACTAGTTAACACAGATACGCAGTATTTT,CASSFHPGLVNTDTQYF
TRBJ1-1,-,few,TRBV2,TGTGCCAGCAGTGAAGCCGCTGGAAACACTGAAGCTTTCTTT,CASSEAAGNTEAFF
TRBJ1-2,-,-,TRBV20-1,TGCAGTGCTGGGGACCGCAAACAGGATGGCTACACCTTC,CSAGDRKQDGYTF
TRBJ1-4,TRBD1,-,TRBV2,TGTGCCAGCAGCCCAGGACAGGGCGCAGCTAATGAAAAACTGTTTTTT,CASSPGQGAANEKLFF
TRBJ1-5,TRBD1,few,TRBV28,TGTGCCAGCAGTTTGACAGGGGGATGGCAGCCCCAGCATTTT,CASSLTGGWQPQHF
TRBJ2-7,-,many,TRBV7-8,TGTGCCAGCAGCCGGGGGCTCTACGAGCAGTACTTC,CASSRGLYEQYF
TRBJ2-1,TRBD1,-,TRBV5-1,TGCGCCAGCAGCTTGGTGGACAGGGTGCATGAGCAGTTCTTC,CASSLVDRVHEQFF
TRBJ2-2,TRBD2,-,TRBV7-2,TGTGCCAGCTGCTTTGCGGGGGGCCGGGGCCCCGGGGAGCTGTTTTTT,CASCFAGGRGPGELFF
TRBJ2-1,-,-,TRBV12-3/TRBV12-4,TGTGCCAGCAGTCCCCTCAAGAGCTCCTACAATGAGCAGTTCTTC,CASSPLKSSYNEQFF
TRBJ2-3,-,few,TRBV6-1,TGTGCCAGCAGCAAGGGATTGTCAGATACGCAGTATTTT,CASSKGLSDTQYF